This TCR beta chain was found in a study of CD8 T cells in Susac syndrome. Germline lookup yields CDR1 MNHEY and CDR2 SMNVEV (reference sequence). The CDR3 is 14 amino acids. RNA in amounts of roughly 0.5 to 1 ug was reverse transcribed with random hexamers. The amplification used immunoSEQ multiplex PCR on TCR beta CDR3; it spanned 54 Vbeta and 13 Jbeta. TCRdb recomputed calls from the immunoSEQ multiplex PCR reads with MiXCR, one row per CDR3 protein. In the table there are fewer than 300,000 distinct CDR3 sequences, about 88% of which are singletons. From blood CD8+ and CD4+ T cells, the TCR beta chain was sequenced. The patients serving as multiple sclerosis controls were treatment-naive. They had stable or active relapsing-remitting disease and fulfilled revised McDonald criteria. TEMRA cells were FACS-enriched, unlike CD8+ and CD4+ T cells, which were negatively isolated. This clonotype has just one count. Sequence at one end of the junction differs from germline and may be a read error.

The source material was CD8+ T cells from PBMCs. The rearrangement joins TRBV27 to TRBJ2-1; the D gene is possibly TRBD1 (5 bases). The receptor's source is a human donor with multiple sclerosis. CDR3 in DNA: TGTGCCAGCAGTTTCTACCACAGGTACACTGAGCAGTTCTTC. Its translation: CASSFYHRYTEQFF.